This T cell receptor beta chain was retrieved from a study of T cell responses to AZD1222 COVID-19 vaccine. Overall study: Doses given second, at about 4 or about 12 weeks, were pooled.

The repertoire was sequenced with immunoSEQ multiplex PCR; TCRdb's copy has only in-frame clones and lacks some. This table holds 90,000 to 120,000 clones, about 93% found once. Looked up from germline, CDR1 is SGHRS and CDR2 is YFSETQ. Trimming shortened V by 4 bases and J by 6 bases, and 14 bases separated the two germline ends. This CDR3 is 13 amino acids long. This clone was observed a single time. V and J are TRBV5-1 and TRBJ2-7, with D tentatively TRBD1 (6 bases). This receptor was identified in an adult in good health. The specimen comprised peripheral blood, sampled on day 0 of AZD1222 vaccination. The CDR3 region has the DNA TGCGCCAGCAGCACCCGGGACACGGCCGAGCAGTACTTC. It codes for CASSTRDTAEQYF.